Listed below are T cell receptor beta chains from one sample, sequenced in a study of blood T cell repertoires in COVID-19. Only in-frame clones appear in the TCRdb table, and some are missing; sequencing was by immunoSEQ multiplex PCR. The repertoire holds about 400,000 clones, with roughly 87% as singletons. Source material: PBMCs or T cells enriched from blood (not recorded which). Source of these receptors: a woman younger than 45 who had recovered from COVID-19. Both conserved end residues are part of each CDR3. Fields, in order: J gene, V gene, clone size, D gene, CDR3 protein, CDR3 DNA. The D gene is left open where the match is weak. Size is omitted from some rows. Given values are once, few, many or a class for expanded clones.

TRBJ1-6,TRBV10-1,NA,NA,CASSESGHSPLHF,TGCGCCAGCAGTGAAAGCGGGCACTCACCCCTCCACTTT
TRBJ2-1,TRBV19,NA,NA,CASSPPLRGRHEQFF,TGTGCCAGTAGTCCGCCCCTGCGGGGGCGACATGAGCAGTTCTTC
TRBJ2-6,TRBV25-1,NA,NA,CASSDGQYSGANVLTF,TGTGCCAGCAGTGATGGACAATACTCTGGGGCCAACGTCCTGACTTTC
TRBJ2-1,TRBV28,once,TRBD1,CASTLPGQGYNEQFF,TGTGCCAGCACCCTACCGGGACAGGGATACAATGAGCAGTTCTTC
TRBJ2-7,TRBV27,NA,NA,CASSLSPGVRIYEQYF,TGTGCCAGCAGTTTATCCCCGGGAGTTCGGATCTACGAGCAGTACTTC
TRBJ2-5,TRBV27,NA,NA,CASSFRVRETQYF,TGTGCCAGCAGTTTCAGGGTCCGGGAGACCCAGTACTTC
TRBJ1-5,TRBV15,NA,NA,CATSRGRVSLGPQHF,TGTGCCACCAGCAGAGGCCGGGTCTCTCTGGGGCCCCAGCATTTT
TRBJ2-6,TRBV2,once,NA,CASIRPWDGGISGANVLTF,TGTGCCAGCATTCGCCCCTGGGACGGGGGTATCTCTGGGGCCAACGTCCTGACTTTC
TRBJ1-1,TRBV27,NA,NA,CASRPGWRNTEAFF,TGTGCCAGCAGACCAGGGTGGAGGAACACTGAAGCTTTCTTT
TRBJ1-2,TRBV7-2,NA,NA,CASSPRPTGNYGYTF,TGTGCCAGCAGCCCCCGGCCCACAGGGAACTATGGCTACACCTTC
TRBJ1-5,TRBV19,NA,NA,CASSITGSNQPQHF,TGTGCCAGTAGTATAACGGGGAGCAATCAGCCCCAGCATTTT
TRBJ2-7,TRBV6-5,NA,NA,CASSLDSYEQYF,TGTGCCAGCAGCCTAGACAGCTACGAGCAGTACTTC
TRBJ2-4,TRBV3-1/TRBV3-2,NA,TRBD1,CASSPRTGWDMVYF,TGTGCCAGCAGCCCTAGGACAGGCTGGGATATGGTGTACTTC
TRBJ2-5,TRBV29-1,NA,NA,CSVEGGPVQSQYF,TGCAGCGTTGAAGGAGGCCCCGTCCAGTCCCAGTACTTC
TRBJ1-3,TRBV7-9,NA,NA,CASSSVTGLSGNTIYF,TGTGCCAGCAGCTCAGTAACTGGACTCTCTGGAAACACCATATATTTT
TRBJ2-5,TRBV7-8,NA,NA,CASSLKRVSLSETQYF,TGTGCCAGCAGCTTAAAGCGGGTATCTCTATCGGAGACCCAGTACTTC
TRBJ1-2,TRBV12-3/TRBV12-4,NA,NA,CATGGRVGYGYTF,TGTGCCACCGGGGGTAGGGTTGGCTATGGCTACACCTTC
TRBJ2-1,TRBV7-9,NA,NA,CASSPPEGRDRNEQFF,TGTGCCAGCAGCCCCCCCGAGGGGCGGGATCGCAATGAGCAGTTCTTC
TRBJ2-1,TRBV9,few,TRBD2,CASSVGTSGIRNEQFF,TGTGCCAGCAGCGTAGGGACTAGCGGGATCCGCAATGAGCAGTTCTTC
TRBJ2-1,TRBV7-2,NA,TRBD2,CASSLALAGTYNEQFF,TGTGCCAGCAGCTTAGCGCTAGCGGGGACCTACAATGAGCAGTTCTTC
TRBJ1-2,TRBV21-1,NA,NA,CASSRGYGYTF,TGTGCCAGCAGCCGGGGCTATGGCTACACCTTC
TRBJ1-2,TRBV3-1/TRBV3-2,few,TRBD1,CASSHVGQGASYTF,TGTGCCAGCAGCCACGTGGGACAGGGGGCGAGCTACACCTTC
TRBJ2-4,TRBV23-1,NA,TRBD1,CASSLRGLGNIQYF,TGCGCCAGCAGTCTTAGGGGGCTCGGAAACATTCAGTACTTC
TRBJ2-5,TRBV28,NA,TRBD1,CASEGAEETQYF,TGTGCCAGCGAGGGGGCGGAGGAGACCCAGTACTTC
TRBJ2-1,TRBV6-4,NA,TRBD2,CASSDQMTSRYNEQFF,TGTGCCAGCAGTGACCAAATGACTAGCCGGTACAATGAGCAGTTCTTC
TRBJ1-4,TRBV4-1,NA,NA,CASSLPGQRNEKLFF,TGCGCCAGCAGCTTACCGGGACAAAGAAATGAAAAACTGTTTTTT
TRBJ2-4,TRBV7-8,NA,NA,CASSFETDIAKNIQYF,TGTGCCAGCAGCTTTGAGACAGATATAGCCAAAAACATTCAGTACTTC
TRBJ1-1,TRBV5-6,NA,NA,CASKPTGVNTEAFF,TGTGCCAGCAAGCCGACAGGTGTTAACACTGAAGCTTTCTTT
TRBJ1-6,TRBV28,NA,TRBD1,CASSSRDRPVPLHF,TGTGCCAGCAGTTCCCGGGACAGGCCCGTCCCCCTCCACTTT
TRBJ2-1,TRBV6-8,few,TRBD2,CASRGKAGFNNEQFF,TGTGCCAGCAGGGGCAAAGCGGGATTTAACAATGAGCAGTTCTTC
TRBJ2-2,TRBV6-2/TRBV6-3,once,TRBD1,CASSSTWTGATGELFF,TGTGCCAGCAGTTCTACATGGACAGGAGCAACCGGGGAGCTGTTTTTT
TRBJ1-2,TRBV5-4,NA,TRBD1,CASSLNRGDYGYTF,TGTGCCAGCAGCTTGAACAGGGGAGACTATGGCTACACCTTC
TRBJ1-1,TRBV2,NA,TRBD1,CASRGTGGRTEAFF,TGTGCCAGCAGGGGTACAGGGGGGCGGACTGAAGCTTTCTTT
TRBJ2-1,TRBV19,NA,TRBD2,CASSIYGGGGYNEQFF,TGTGCCAGTAGTATTTATGGCGGGGGGGGCTACAATGAGCAGTTCTTC
TRBJ1-1,TRBV18,NA,NA,CASSSRGDPEAFF,TGTGCCAGCTCAAGTCGCGGTGACCCTGAAGCTTTCTTT
TRBJ2-1,TRBV18,once,TRBD2,CASSPPSGRDNEQFF,TGTGCCAGCTCACCACCTAGCGGGAGGGACAATGAGCAGTTCTTC
TRBJ1-1,TRBV9,NA,NA,CASSVVDGEDTEAFF,TGTGCCAGCAGCGTAGTTGACGGGGAGGACACTGAAGCTTTCTTT
TRBJ1-1,TRBV11-1,NA,TRBD1,CASSPRGQTMNTEAFF,TGTGCCAGCAGCCCGCGGGGACAGACGATGAACACTGAAGCTTTCTTT
TRBJ1-5,TRBV19,NA,TRBD1,CASSMGQGSLGKQPQHF,TGTGCCAGTAGTATGGGACAGGGTAGTTTGGGAAAACAGCCCCAGCATTTT
TRBJ1-1,TRBV6-6,once,NA,CASSPYMNTEAFF,TGTGCCAGCAGTCCCTATATGAACACTGAAGCTTTCTTT
TRBJ2-1,TRBV29-1,NA,TRBD1,CSVAPGGAYNEQFF,TGCAGCGTGGCGCCAGGGGGCGCCTACAATGAGCAGTTCTTC
TRBJ2-7,TRBV7-2,NA,NA,CASSLNMGAEEQYF,TGTGCCAGCAGCTTAAATATGGGGGCGGAAGAGCAGTACTTC
TRBJ1-1,TRBV7-8,NA,NA,CASSLGGEGMNTEAFF,TGTGCCAGCAGCTTAGGGGGGGAGGGGATGAACACTGAAGCTTTCTTT
TRBJ2-7,TRBV7-2,NA,TRBD2,CASSSSGVGEQYF,TGTGCCAGCAGCTCTAGCGGGGTGGGAGAGCAGTACTTC
TRBJ2-1,TRBV24-1,NA,TRBD2,CATRPGLAASEQFF,TGTGCCACCAGGCCGGGACTAGCGGCGTCTGAGCAGTTCTTC